Following are 27 T cell receptor beta chains from one sample sequenced in a study of beta chain features in type 1 diabetes. Expressed TCRB transcripts were sequenced after all isolated RNA was converted to cDNA. Profiling relied on immunoSEQ multiplex PCR, and the TCRdb table lists in-frame clones only, not all of them. Of over 150,000 clones in the sample, 7.5% to 9.5% were seen once. These receptors' antigens are unknown. Overall study results and limits: Within each of all four CD4+ subsets, Type 1 diabetes patients had TCRB CDR3s that were moderately but significantly shorter.

The source material was central memory CD4+ T cells from blood. These receptors all stem from a young woman with type 1 diabetes.

The V call is TRBV6-6, the J call TRBJ2-5; 11 bases match TRBD2. J gave up 2 bases and V 6 bases, and 2 bases lay outside the gene matches. CDR3 size: 14 residues. Germline V lookup: CDR1 MNHNY, CDR2 SVGAGI (reference sequence). As DNA, the CDR3 is TGTGCCAGCAGGGGACTAGCGGCTCAAGAGACCCAGTACTTC. Encoded protein: CASRGLAAQETQYF.

This clone has just a few counts. This sequence joins TRBV7-8 and TRBJ1-2, with a possible D match to TRBD1 (5 bases). CDR1 is SGHVS, CDR2 FQNEAQ, per germline. CDR3 length: 13 residues. V was shortened by 1 base and J by 7 bases, with 10 bases between the two germline ends. For the CDR3, the DNA is TGTGCCAGCAGCTTAGTCAGGGCTTCTGGCTACACCTTC. This gives the protein CASSLVRASGYTF.

This clone came up a few times. The chain uses TRBV5-4 and TRBJ1-1, with a possible D match to TRBD1 (5 bases). This CDR3 has 15 residues. The V end lost 4 bases, the J end lost 3 bases, and 16 bases lay between the germline ends. The germline gives CDR1 SGHNT, CDR2 YYREEE (reference sequence). This CDR3 reads CASSMGLTAYTEAFF. The CDR3 DNA is TGTGCCAGCAGCATGGGACTGACAGCTTACACTGAAGCTTTCTTT. Complete variable domain (other parts from reference TRBV5-4 and TRBJ1-1): ETGVTQSPTHLIKTRGQQVTLRCSSQSGHNTVSWYQQALGQGPQFIFQYYREEENGRGNFPPRFSGLQFPNYSSELNVNALELDDSALYLCASSMGLTAYTEAFFGQGTRLTVV.

A few counts support this clone. V is TRBV5-1 and J is TRBJ1-3; no clear D gene. The V and J ends lost 4 bases and 0 bases respectively, with 8 bases between them. The CDR3 is 14 amino acids. Germline CDR1 SGHRS, CDR2 YFSETQ. This CDR3 is CASSPRGSGNTIYF. The CDR3 nucleotides read TGCGCCAGCAGCCCCCGAGGCTCTGGAAACACCATATATTTT.

This chain joins TRBV18 and TRBJ2-7; D is possibly TRBD1 (5 bases). This CDR3 is built from 14 residues. V lost 8 bases, J lost 2 bases, and 16 bases lay in between. Germline assignment: CDR1 KGHSH and CDR2 LQKENI. The CDR3 loop reads CASQPGQGPYEQYF. The CDR3 DNA reads TGTGCCAGCCAACCCGGACAAGGACCCTACGAGCAGTACTTC. Supplemented by reference TRBV18 and TRBJ2-7, the full variable domain reads NAGVMQNPRHLVRRRGQEARLRCSPMKGHSHVYWYRQLPEEGLKFMVYLQKENIIDESGMPKERFSAEFPKEGPSILRIQQVVRGDSAAYFCASQPGQGPYEQYFGPGTRLTVT.

J is TRBJ1-2 and V is TRBV2, with D unresolved. Germline V lookup: CDR1 SNHLY, CDR2 FYNNEI. V was trimmed by 10 bases and J by 2 bases, leaving 20 bases between them. The CDR3 has 15 residues. The CDR3 loop reads CATWEGGSKNYGYTF. As DNA, the CDR3 is TGTGCCACTTGGGAGGGTGGGAGCAAAAACTATGGCTACACCTTC.

This chain uses TRBV11-2 with TRBJ2-5, with D tentatively TRBD2 (5 bases). Germline V gives CDR1 SGHAT, CDR2 FQNNGV. The CDR3 length is 13 residues. V gave up 5 bases and J gave up 4 bases, with 11 bases separating them. In nucleotides, the CDR3 is TGTGCCAGCAGCCTCCAGAGGGTAGAGACCCAGTACTTC. It yields the protein CASSLQRVETQYF.

This clone appeared a few times. Distinct nucleotide sequences in the sample also encode this CDR3. This chain uses TRBV7-9 with TRBJ1-4; D is unclear. The CDR3 has 14 amino acids. The germline V gene has CDR1 SEHNR and CDR2 FQNEAQ (reference sequence). Trimming pared 2 bases from V and 0 bases from J, leaving 4 bases between. This CDR3 is CASSLRATNEKLFF. For the CDR3, the DNA is TGTGCCAGCAGCTTACGGGCAACTAATGAAAAACTGTTTTTT.

This clone was found a few times. This rearrangement joins TRBV6-5 to TRBJ1-1, with D perhaps matching TRBD1 (5 bases). Germline CDR1 MNHEY, CDR2 SVGAGI. V dropped 11 bases and J dropped 3 bases, with 13 bases sitting between them. There are 12 residues in the CDR3. The CDR3 coding sequence is TGTGCCGCTACCCGGGGGGACACTGAAGCTTTCTTT. It translates to CAATRGDTEAFF.

This clone has a single count. The chain links TRBV4-3 to TRBJ2-7; a possible D gene is TRBD1 (6 bases). The ends were cut back, 4 bases at V and 6 bases at J, with 22 bases in the middle. Germline CDR1 LGHNA, CDR2 YSLEER. The CDR3 loop spans 16 amino acids. CDR3 sequence (DNA): TGCGCCAGCAGCCTCGCAGGGAGCCTGACAGGTAGCGAGCAGTACTTC. Residues: CASSLAGSLTGSEQYF.

This sequence joins TRBV30 and TRBJ2-5; a weak D match, TRBD1 (6 bases). Trimming cost V 4 bases and J 3 bases, with 18 bases left between them. Germline V gives CDR1 GTSNPN, CDR2 SVGIG (reference sequence). The CDR3 loop spans 15 amino acids. CDR3 residues: CAWKGFERTEETQYF. The CDR3 DNA is TGTGCCTGGAAAGGTTTCGAGAGGACAGAAGAGACCCAGTACTTC.

The chain couples TRBV4-3 to TRBJ2-1, with 8 positions matching TRBD2. Germline V gives CDR1 LGHNA, CDR2 YSLEER. Trimming at V came to 0 bases and at J to 5 bases, leaving 12 bases not matched to a gene. The CDR3 sequence is 18 residues long. The CDR3 here is CASSQDRVWGLGDNEQFF. The CDR3 DNA follows: TGCGCCAGCAGCCAAGATCGAGTCTGGGGACTAGGGGACAATGAGCAGTTCTTC.

The chain links TRBV12-5 to TRBJ1-4; the D is unclear. V shed 5 bases and J shed 5 bases, with 12 bases lying between them. CDR3 length: 14 residues. CDR1 and CDR2 from the germline V gene are LGHNT and FRNRAP. CDR3 DNA: TGTGCTAGTGGTACCGGGGAACAAAATGAAAAACTGTTTTTT. This encodes CASGTGEQNEKLFF.

This clone was observed a handful of times. The rearrangement links TRBV29-1 to TRBJ1-2; no definite D call. V lost 5 bases, J lost 5 bases, and 9 bases lay in between. The CDR3 is made up of 11 amino acids. Germline CDR1 SQVTM, CDR2 ANQGSEA. The CDR3 coding sequence is TGCAGCGTTTACGGGTCGTATGGCTACACCTTC. Translating gives CSVYGSYGYTF.

Details on this clone: Other DNA sequences in the same sample also yield this CDR3. The gene calls are TRBV18 and TRBJ2-1, with D perhaps matching TRBD2 (6 bases). Germline CDR1 reads KGHSH; CDR2 reads LQKENI. CDR3 length: 14 residues. V was shortened by 6 bases and J by 3 bases, with 12 bases between the two germline ends. CDR3 nucleotide sequence: TGTGCCAGCTCCCCGACTAGTAGCTACAATGAGCAGTTCTTC. The encoded protein is CASSPTSSYNEQFF.

This clone was seen more than once but under ten times. This chain links TRBV7-9 with TRBJ1-6; D ambiguous. CDR1 is SEHNR, CDR2 FQNEAQ, per germline (reference sequence). The CDR3 runs to 14 residues. Trimming took 3 bases from V and 7 from J, leaving 10 bases between them. Here the CDR3 reads CASSFSSDNSPLHF. In DNA, the CDR3 is TGTGCCAGCAGCTTCTCCAGCGACAATTCACCCCTCCACTTT. Combining the CDR3 with reference TRBV7-9 and TRBJ1-6 gives the whole variable domain DTGVSQNPRHKITKRGQNVTFRCDPISEHNRLYWYRQTLGQGPEFLTYFQNEAQLEKSRLLSDRFSAERPKGSFSTLEIQRTEQGDSAMYLCASSFSSDNSPLHFGNGTRLTVT.

The rearrangement links TRBV25-1 to TRBJ2-2; D may be TRBD2 (6 bases). The CDR3 covers 13 residues. Germline CDR1 is MGHDK and CDR2 is SYGVNS. V lost 3 bases to trimming and J lost 7 bases, with 9 bases between them. CDR3 bases: TGTGCCAGCAGTGATGGAGGGGTCGGGGAGCTGTTTTTT. Translating gives CASSDGGVGELFF.

This clone has a count of ten or more. The chain carries TRBV7-2 and TRBJ2-3; D perhaps matches TRBD2 (5 bases). CDR1 and CDR2 from the germline V gene are SGHTA and FQGNSA. The V end was cut by 7 bases, the J end by 1 base, with 12 bases between. The length of the CDR3 is 14 residues. The CDR3 DNA is TGTGCCAGCATCACCAATAGCGGCACAGATACGCAGTATTTT. Its protein product is CASITNSGTDTQYF. The variable domain in full, with the rest retrieved from reference TRBV7-2 and TRBJ2-3, is GAGVSQSPSNKVTEKGKDVELRCDPISGHTALYWYRQSLGQGLEFLIYFQGNSAPDKSGLPSDRFSAERTGGSVSTLTIQRTQQEDSAVYLCASITNSGTDTQYFGPGTRLTVL.

This clone turned up a few times. The chain carries TRBV29-1 and TRBJ1-1; 8 positions match TRBD1. The J segment lost 3 bases and the V segment lost 5 bases, leaving 8 bases of the junction unmatched. The CDR3 is made up of 14 amino acids. Germline values: CDR1 SQVTM, CDR2 ANQGSEA. CDR3 sequence (DNA): TGCAGCGTTAGGGTCCAGGGGGCGGACACTGAAGCTTTCTTT. Protein sequence: CSVRVQGADTEAFF.

V is TRBV7-2 and J is TRBJ1-3; D gene uncertain. Trimming took 1 base from V and 4 from J, leaving 8 bases between them. This CDR3 has 14 amino acids. Per the germline V gene, CDR1 is SGHTA and CDR2 is FQGNSA. CDR3 in DNA: TGTGCCAGCAGCTTAGGGGCAGAGGGAAACACCATATATTTT. Encoded protein: CASSLGAEGNTIYF. The entire variable domain, with the rest obtained from reference TRBV7-2 and TRBJ1-3, is as follows: GAGVSQSPSNKVTEKGKDVELRCDPISGHTALYWYRQSLGQGLEFLIYFQGNSAPDKSGLPSDRFSAERTGGSVSTLTIQRTQQEDSAVYLCASSLGAEGNTIYFGEGSWLTVV.

The rearrangement uses TRBV28 and TRBJ2-7; 9 bases line up with TRBD1. CDR1 and CDR2 (germline): MDHEN, SYDVKM. CDR3 length: 15 residues. J gave up 1 base and V 5 bases, and 6 bases lay outside the gene matches. CDR3 region: CASSPHRGRSYEQYF. CDR3 nucleotides: TGTGCCAGCAGTCCTCACAGGGGGCGATCCTACGAGCAGTACTTC.

This chain connects TRBV27 to TRBJ2-3; D is possibly TRBD2 (6 bases). The germline V gene encodes CDR1 MNHEY and CDR2 SMNVEV (reference sequence). This CDR3 spans 16 amino acids. V lost 7 bases and J lost 0, with 17 bases in between. The CDR3, as DNA: TGTGCCAGCAACCAAGGGGCAAGCGGGAGCACAGATACGCAGTATTTT. Its translation is CASNQGASGSTDTQYF.

This clone was picked up a small number of times. The V and J genes are TRBV9 and TRBJ2-2; 8 bases map to TRBD2. Germline lookup yields CDR1 SGDLS and CDR2 YYNGEE. Losses at the gene ends were 0 bases for V and 2 bases for J; bases not matched to a gene: 3. The CDR3 spans 16 residues. The CDR3 is CASSVAAGANTGELFF. The CDR3 DNA is TGTGCCAGCAGCGTAGCAGCGGGGGCTAACACCGGGGAGCTGTTTTTT.

This clone showed up just a few times. V gene TRBV9 combines with J gene TRBJ2-2; D not resolved. The CDR3 sequence is 14 residues long. V was shortened by 0 bases and J by 8 bases, with 11 bases between the two germline ends. Germline loops: CDR1 SGDLS, CDR2 YYNGEE. The CDR3 spells CASSVDLVTGELFF. The CDR3 DNA follows: TGTGCCAGCAGCGTAGACCTCGTAACTGGGGAGCTGTTTTTT.

This clone has more than one count but fewer than ten. The chain joins TRBV4-1 to TRBJ2-5, with 8 bases lining up with TRBD1. From germline, CDR1 is MGHRA and CDR2 YSYEKL. V was pared by 5 bases and J by 4 bases, with 3 bases of the junction left unmatched. CDR3 length: 13 residues. CDR3: CASSGTGRETQYF. The CDR3 nucleotides are TGCGCCAGCAGCGGGACAGGAAGAGAGACCCAGTACTTC.

This clone was counted a few times. This chain uses TRBV28 with TRBJ2-1; D might be TRBD2 (5 bases). Germline V lookup: CDR1 MDHEN, CDR2 SYDVKM. V was shortened by 4 bases and J by 8 bases, with 9 bases between the two germline ends. The CDR3 length is 12 residues. This chain's CDR3 is CASSSGFDEQFF. DNA for the CDR3: TGTGCCAGCAGTTCGGGATTTGATGAGCAGTTCTTC.

The chain links TRBV19 to TRBJ2-2; the D is unclear. Trimming removed 9 bases at V and 5 bases at J, with 10 bases between. Germline V lookup: CDR1 LNHDA, CDR2 SQIVND (reference sequence). The CDR3 has 12 residues. CDR3 protein: CASRHVTGELFF. CDR3 in DNA: TGTGCCAGCAGGCATGTAACCGGGGAGCTGTTTTTT.